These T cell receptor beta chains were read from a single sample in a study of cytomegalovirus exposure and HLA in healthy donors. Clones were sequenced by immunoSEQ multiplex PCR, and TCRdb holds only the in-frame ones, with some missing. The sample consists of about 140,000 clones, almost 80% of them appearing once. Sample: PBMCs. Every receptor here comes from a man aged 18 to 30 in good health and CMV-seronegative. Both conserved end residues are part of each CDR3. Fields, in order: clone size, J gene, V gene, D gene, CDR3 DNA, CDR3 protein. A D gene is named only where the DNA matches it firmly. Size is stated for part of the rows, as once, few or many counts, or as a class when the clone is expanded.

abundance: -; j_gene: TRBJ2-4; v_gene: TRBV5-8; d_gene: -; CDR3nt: TGTGCCAGCAGCTTGGATCTAGCCAAAAACATTCAGTACTTC; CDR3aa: CASSLDLAKNIQYF
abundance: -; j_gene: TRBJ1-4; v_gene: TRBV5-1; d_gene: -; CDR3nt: TGCGCCAGCAGCTTGGGGAGGGACGCAACTAATGAAAAACTGTTTTTT; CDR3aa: CASSLGRDATNEKLFF
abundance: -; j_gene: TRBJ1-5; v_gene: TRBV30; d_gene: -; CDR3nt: TGTGCCTGGAGTGGCGGAGGAACAGTCTATCAGCCCCAGCATTTT; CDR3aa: CAWSGGGTVYQPQHF
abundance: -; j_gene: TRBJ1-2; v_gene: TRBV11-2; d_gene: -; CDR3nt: TGTGCCAGCAGCCGGATAATGGGGGCGCATGGCTACACCTTC; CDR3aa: CASSRIMGAHGYTF
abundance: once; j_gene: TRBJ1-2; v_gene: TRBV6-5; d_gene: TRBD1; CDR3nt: TGTGCCAGCAGTTACGGGACAGGGACTCTCTATGGCTACACCTTC; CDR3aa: CASSYGTGTLYGYTF
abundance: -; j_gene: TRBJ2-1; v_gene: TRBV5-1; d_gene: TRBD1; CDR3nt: TGCGCCAGCAGCAGGACCCCGGGACAGGTTACTGATGAGCAGTTCTTC; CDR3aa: CASSRTPGQVTDEQFF
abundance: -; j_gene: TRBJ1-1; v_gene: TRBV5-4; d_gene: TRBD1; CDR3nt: TGTGCCAGCAGCTCGGCGACAGGGGTGAACACTGAAGCTTTCTTT; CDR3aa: CASSSATGVNTEAFF
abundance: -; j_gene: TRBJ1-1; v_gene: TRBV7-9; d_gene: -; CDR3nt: TGTTCCAGCAGCTTCCCTAACACTGAAGCTTTCTTT; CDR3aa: CSSSFPNTEAFF
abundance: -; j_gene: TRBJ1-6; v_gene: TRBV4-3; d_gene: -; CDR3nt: TGCGCCAGCAGCCAATCATTACAGGGAACCCACTCACCCCTCCACTTT; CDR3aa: CASSQSLQGTHSPLHF
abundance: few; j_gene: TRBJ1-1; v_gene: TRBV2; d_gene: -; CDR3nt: TGTGCCAGCAACCTCCACCCCCAAGGAGCTGAAGCTTTCTTT; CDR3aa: CASNLHPQGAEAFF
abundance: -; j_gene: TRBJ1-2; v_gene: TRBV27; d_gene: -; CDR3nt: TGTGCCAGCAGTCCTATTCGGGAGGCTCTTTATGGCTACACCTTC; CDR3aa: CASSPIREALYGYTF
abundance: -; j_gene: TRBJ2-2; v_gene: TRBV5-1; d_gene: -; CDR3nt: TGCGCCAGCAGCTGGACAGTTTCCAGCAACGGGGAGCTGTTTTTT; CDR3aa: CASSWTVSSNGELFF
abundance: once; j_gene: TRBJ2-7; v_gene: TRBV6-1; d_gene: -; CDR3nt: TGTGCCAGCAGTGAAAAATTCCGGACAACCGAGCAGTACTTC; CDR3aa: CASSEKFRTTEQYF
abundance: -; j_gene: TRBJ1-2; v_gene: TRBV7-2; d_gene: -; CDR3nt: TGTGCCAGCAGCTTAGTAAGTGGCAGGGACATTGTTAGCTACACCTTC; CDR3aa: CASSLVSGRDIVSYTF
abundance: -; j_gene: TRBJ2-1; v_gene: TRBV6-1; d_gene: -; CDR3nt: TGTGCCAGCAGGGGGGGACAGAGCCATGAGCAGTTCTTC; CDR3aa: CASRGGQSHEQFF
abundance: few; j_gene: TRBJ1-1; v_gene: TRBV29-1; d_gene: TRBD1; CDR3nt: TGCAGCGTCGATGACAGGGGCGTTCGCACTGAAGCTTTCTTT; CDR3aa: CSVDDRGVRTEAFF
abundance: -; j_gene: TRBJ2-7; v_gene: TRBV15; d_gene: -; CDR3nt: TGTGCCACCAGCACCCGAAACCCCAGGTCCTACGAGCAGTACTTC; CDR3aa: CATSTRNPRSYEQYF
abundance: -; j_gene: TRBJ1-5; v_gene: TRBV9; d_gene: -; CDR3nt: TGTGCCAGCAGCGACGGGGGAAAAAGCCAGCCCCAGCATTTT; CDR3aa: CASSDGGKSQPQHF
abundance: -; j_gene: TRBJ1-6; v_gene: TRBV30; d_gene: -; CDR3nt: TGTGCCTGGAGTCAAGACAGTAATTCACCCCTCCACTTT; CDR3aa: CAWSQDSNSPLHF
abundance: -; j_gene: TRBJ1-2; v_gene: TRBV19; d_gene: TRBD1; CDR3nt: TGTGCCAGTAACTCCCAGGGGGATACAGCTAACTATGGCTACACCTTC; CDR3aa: CASNSQGDTANYGYTF
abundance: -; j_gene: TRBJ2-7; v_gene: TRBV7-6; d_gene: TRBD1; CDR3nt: TGTGCCAGCAGCTTAGAGACAGGGGTTACCTACGAGCAGTACTTC; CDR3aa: CASSLETGVTYEQYF
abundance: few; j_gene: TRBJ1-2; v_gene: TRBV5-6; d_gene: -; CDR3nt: TGTGCCAGTCTAACGGGACACCCATCAAGTGGCTACACCTTC; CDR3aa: CASLTGHPSSGYTF